A single sample is the source of the 15 T cell receptor beta chains below, sequenced in a study of OX40 agonist ivuxolimab in advanced cancers. The data were produced by immunoSEQ multiplex PCR, yet TCRdb's version contains in-frame clones alone and is incomplete. The sample holds fewer than 65,000 clones, roughly 88% seen once. The sequencing here drew on CD4+ or CD8+ T cells sorted from blood, taken in a trial of the OX40 agonist ivuxolimab. These receptors were taken from an adult with an advanced solid tumor such as melanoma, head and neck, liver or kidney cancer.

The chain recombines TRBV20-1 with TRBJ1-1; no firm D call. Germline V gene data show CDR1 as DFQATT and CDR2 as SNEGSKA (reference sequence). Trimming took 3 bases from V and 10 from J, leaving 12 bases between them. This CDR3 is built from 11 residues. DNA of the CDR3: TGCAGTGCTAGCGCCGGGGTCGGAGCTTTCTTT. Translating gives CSASAGVGAFF.

This chain uses TRBV5-6 with TRBJ2-1; 9 nucleotides align to TRBD1. Germline assignment: CDR1 SGHDT and CDR2 YYEEEE. CDR3 length equals 16 residues. With V trimmed by 4 bases and J by 5 bases, 10 bases remained unmatched. The CDR3 reads CASSGLAGQGDNEQFF. CDR3 coding DNA: TGTGCCAGCAGCGGACTGGCGGGACAGGGCGACAATGAGCAGTTCTTC.

The chain carries TRBV4-2 and TRBJ2-1; 8 bases line up with TRBD2. The CDR3 extends over 15 amino acids. V lost 0 bases and J lost 3; bases outside the gene matches: 1. Germline V lookup: CDR1 LGHNA, CDR2 YNFKEQ. The CDR3 here is CASSQDSGNYNEQFF. Written as DNA, the CDR3 is TGTGCCAGCAGCCAAGATAGCGGGAACTACAATGAGCAGTTCTTC.

V usage is TRBV5-1 and J usage is TRBJ2-1; 10 bases fit TRBD2. This CDR3 is 14 amino acids long. The J segment lost 6 bases and the V segment lost 0 bases, leaving 0 bases of the junction unmatched. CDR1 SGHRS and CDR2 YFSETQ come from the germline V gene. The CDR3 nucleotides are TGCGCCAGCAGCTTGGGGACTAGCGGCAATGAGCAGTTCTTC. This gives the protein CASSLGTSGNEQFF.

This sequence joins TRBV6-1 and TRBJ1-3; no firm D call. Deletions cut 0 bases from V and 0 bases from J, with 9 bases between. The CDR3 is 16 amino acids. Germline V CDR1 and CDR2: MNHNS, SASEGT. The DNA of the CDR3 is TGTGCCAGCAGTGAAGCGGTCAGCTACTCTGGAAACACCATATATTTT. Translated: CASSEAVSYSGNTIYF.

This clone has only a few counts. This chain joins TRBV5-1 and TRBJ1-5, with D possibly TRBD1 on 5 matching bases. This CDR3 comprises 13 residues. Trimming cost V 3 bases and J 1 base, with 5 bases left between them. Germline loops: CDR1 SGHRS, CDR2 YFSETQ. CDR3 nucleotide sequence: TGCGCCAGCAGCTGGGGCAGCAATCAGCCCCAGCATTTT. Amino acid sequence: CASSWGSNQPQHF.

This chain's CDR3 is CASSYNARGEQFF. Written as DNA, the CDR3 is TGTGCCAGCAGTTACAACGCACGAGGTGAGCAGTTCTTC. V is TRBV6-5 and J is TRBJ2-1, with D unclear. Trimming took off 2 bases at V and 9 bases at J, with 11 bases between the two ends. CDR3 length: 13 residues. Germline V lookup: CDR1 MNHEY, CDR2 SVGAGI.

V is TRBV5-5 and J is TRBJ1-5; possibly TRBD1 for D (6 bases). Trimming stripped 0 bases from V and 12 bases from J, with 16 bases between. This CDR3 is built from 14 residues. CDR1 is SGHKS and CDR2 is YYEKEE in the germline V gene (reference sequence). The CDR3 loop reads CASSLAGTLGHQHF. The CDR3 DNA reads as TGTGCCAGCAGCTTGGCCGGGACGCTGGGACACCAGCATTTT.

V and J are TRBV2 and TRBJ2-1, with D uncertain. Per the germline V gene, CDR1 is SNHLY and CDR2 is FYNNEI. V was pared by 1 base and J by 6 bases, with 10 bases between. This CDR3 has 14 residues. This chain's CDR3 is CASSEDIRTNEQFF. The CDR3 bases are TGTGCCAGCAGTGAAGATATCCGGACCAATGAGCAGTTCTTC.

CDR3 sequence: CSTEEGAQETQYF. The CDR3 DNA sequence: TGCAGCACCGAAGAGGGGGCCCAAGAGACCCAGTACTTC. This chain connects TRBV29-1 to TRBJ2-5, with TRBD1 matching over 7 bases. Germline V gene lookup returns CDR1 SQVTM and CDR2 ANQGSEA. Trimming took 8 bases from V and 1 from J; bases not matched to a gene: 7. The CDR3 has 13 amino acids.

This sequence joins TRBV30 and TRBJ2-1; the D is unclear. The CDR3 consists of 13 residues. V was pared by 0 bases and J by 6 bases, with 9 bases between. Germline values: CDR1 GTSNPN, CDR2 SVGIG (reference sequence). This CDR3 is CAWSVGSLNEQFF. The CDR3 nucleotides read TGTGCCTGGAGTGTAGGGTCCCTCAATGAGCAGTTCTTC.

This chain connects TRBV29-1 to TRBJ1-2, with D perhaps matching TRBD1 (6 bases). In germline, CDR1 is SQVTM, CDR2 ANQGSEA. With 1 base removed from V and 4 bases from J, the gap between germline ends came to 13 bases. The CDR3 has 14 residues. CDR3 region: CSVEVGAQGYGYTF. The CDR3 DNA is TGCAGCGTTGAAGTGGGGGCGCAGGGCTATGGCTACACCTTC.

The chain is built from TRBV5-1 and TRBJ1-3; D gene ambiguous. The CDR3 runs 13 residues. The V and J ends lost 3 bases and 2 bases respectively, with 6 bases between them. The germline gives CDR1 SGHRS, CDR2 YFSETQ. The CDR3 nucleotides read TGCGCCAGCAGCTCTTCCCCTGGAAACACCATATATTTT. Translating gives CASSSSPGNTIYF.

The sample holds a few counts of this clone. The gene calls are TRBV5-1 and TRBJ2-7; D possibly corresponds to TRBD2 (5 bases). Between the trimmed V and J ends, which lost 5 bases and 5 bases, there was a span of 23 bases. The germline V gene has CDR1 SGHRS and CDR2 YFSETQ. The CDR3 covers 16 residues. CDR3 residues: CASRTGSRVPGDEQYF. The CDR3 DNA reads TGCGCCAGCAGAACGGGGTCAAGGGTCCCCGGGGACGAGCAGTACTTC.

The chain carries TRBV2 and TRBJ2-1; 7 bases fit TRBD2. Germline CDR1 and CDR2: SNHLY and FYNNEI. Trimming at V came to 2 bases and at J to 0 bases, leaving 16 bases not matched to a gene. The CDR3 consists of 20 residues. CDR3 sequence: CASSEWAMASGYSSYNEQFF. The CDR3 coding sequence is TGTGCCAGCAGTGAATGGGCGATGGCTAGCGGCTACAGCTCCTACAATGAGCAGTTCTTC.